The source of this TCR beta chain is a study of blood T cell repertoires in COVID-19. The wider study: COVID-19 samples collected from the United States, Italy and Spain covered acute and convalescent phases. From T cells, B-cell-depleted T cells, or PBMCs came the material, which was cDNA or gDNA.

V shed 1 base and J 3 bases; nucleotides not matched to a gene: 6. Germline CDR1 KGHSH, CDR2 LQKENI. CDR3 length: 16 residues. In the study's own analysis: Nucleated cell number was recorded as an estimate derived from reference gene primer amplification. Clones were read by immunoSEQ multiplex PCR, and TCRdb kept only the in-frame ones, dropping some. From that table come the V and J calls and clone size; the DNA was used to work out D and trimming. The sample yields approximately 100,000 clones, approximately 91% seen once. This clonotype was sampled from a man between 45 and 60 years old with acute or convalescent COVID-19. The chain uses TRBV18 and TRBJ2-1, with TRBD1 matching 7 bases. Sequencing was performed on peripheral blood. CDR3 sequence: CASSPQPGQSYNEQFF. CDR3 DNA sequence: TGTGCCAGCTCACCACAGCCGGGACAGAGCTACAATGAGCAGTTCTTC.